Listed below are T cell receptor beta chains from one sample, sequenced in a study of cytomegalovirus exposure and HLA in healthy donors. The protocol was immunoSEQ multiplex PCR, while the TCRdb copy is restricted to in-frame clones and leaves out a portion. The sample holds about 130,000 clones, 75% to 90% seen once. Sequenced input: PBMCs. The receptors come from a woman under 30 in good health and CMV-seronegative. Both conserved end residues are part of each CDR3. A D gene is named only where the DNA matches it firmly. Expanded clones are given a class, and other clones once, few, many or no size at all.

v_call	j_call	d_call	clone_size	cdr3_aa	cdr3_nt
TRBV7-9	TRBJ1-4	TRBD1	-	CASSLPQGREKLFF	TGTGCCAGCAGCCTTCCACAGGGGCGTGAAAAACTGTTTTTT
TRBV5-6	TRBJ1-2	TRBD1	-	CASSLNQGASNYGYTF	TGTGCCAGCAGCTTAAATCAGGGGGCGTCGAACTATGGCTACACCTTC
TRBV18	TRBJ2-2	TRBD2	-	CASSPPSGTNTGELFF	TGTGCCAGCTCACCGCCTAGCGGGACGAACACCGGGGAGCTGTTTTTT
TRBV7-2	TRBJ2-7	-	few	CASGSSSYEQYF	TGTGCCAGCGGCAGTTCCTCCTACGAGCAGTACTTC
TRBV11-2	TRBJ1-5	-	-	CASSAGAGGNQPQHF	TGTGCCAGCAGTGCTGGGGCTGGTGGCAATCAGCCCCAGCATTTT
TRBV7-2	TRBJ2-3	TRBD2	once	CASSLGSGGGVKNTQYF	TGTGCCAGCAGCTTAGGTTCCGGCGGGGGGGTGAAAAATACGCAGTATTTT
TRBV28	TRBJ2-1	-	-	CASSFGGSEQFF	TGTGCCAGCAGTTTCGGCGGTAGTGAGCAGTTCTTC
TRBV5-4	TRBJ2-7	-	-	CAGSSTGEGYEQYF	TGTGCGGGCAGCTCGACAGGGGAGGGATACGAGCAGTACTTC
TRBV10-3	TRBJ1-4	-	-	CAIRYWTVFYEKLFF	TGTGCCATCAGGTACTGGACAGTCTTTTATGAAAAACTGTTTTTT
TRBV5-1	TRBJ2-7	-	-	CASSLLTSGSYEQYF	TGCGCCAGCAGCTTGCTAACGAGCGGTTCCTACGAGCAGTACTTC
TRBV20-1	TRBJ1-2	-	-	CSARGRYGYTF	TGCAGTGCTAGGGGGAGGTATGGCTACACCTTC
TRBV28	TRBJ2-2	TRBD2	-	CASSKLAGGPDTGELFF	TGTGCCAGCAGTAAACTAGCGGGAGGGCCGGATACCGGGGAGCTGTTTTTT
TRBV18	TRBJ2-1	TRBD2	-	CASSPGLGSNEQFF	TGTGCCAGCTCTCCGGGACTAGGGTCGAATGAGCAGTTCTTC
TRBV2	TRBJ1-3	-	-	CASSLSSGQRNTIYF	TGTGCCAGCAGTCTAAGTTCAGGGCAAAGAAACACCATATATTTT
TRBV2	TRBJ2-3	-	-	CASSPRPRGESTDTQYF	TGTGCCAGCAGTCCGCGTCCTCGCGGGGAGAGCACAGATACGCAGTATTTT
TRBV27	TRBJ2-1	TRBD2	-	CASTELPGLAGEGEQFF	TGTGCCAGCACCGAATTGCCGGGACTAGCGGGGGAGGGTGAGCAGTTCTTC
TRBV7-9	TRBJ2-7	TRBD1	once	CASSSNGQGAQNEQYF	TGTGCCAGCAGCTCAAACGGACAGGGGGCGCAGAACGAGCAGTACTTC
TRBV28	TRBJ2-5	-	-	CASSFGATLKGETQYF	TGTGCCAGCAGTTTTGGGGCGACCCTAAAGGGAGAGACCCAGTACTTC
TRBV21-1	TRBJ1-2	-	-	CASSQSHGYTF	TGTGCCAGCAGCCAAAGCCATGGCTACACCTTC
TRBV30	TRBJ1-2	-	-	CAWSWRQNYGYTF	TGTGCCTGGAGTTGGCGGCAGAACTATGGCTACACCTTC
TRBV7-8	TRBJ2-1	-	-	CASSPGESYNEQFF	TGTGCCAGCAGCCCCGGGGAATCCTACAATGAGCAGTTCTTC
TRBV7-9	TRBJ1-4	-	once	CASSRHAATNEKLFF	TGTGCCAGCAGCAGACACGCCGCAACTAATGAAAAACTGTTTTTT
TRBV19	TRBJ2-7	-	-	CASSIAVQGAYEQYF	TGTGCCAGTAGTATTGCGGTTCAGGGTGCATACGAGCAGTACTTC
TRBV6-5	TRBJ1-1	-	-	CASSYSNTLNTEAFF	TGTGCCAGCAGTTACTCGAACACATTGAACACTGAAGCTTTCTTT
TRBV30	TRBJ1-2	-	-	CAWSGPGNGYTF	TGTGCCTGGAGCGGCCCAGGCAATGGCTACACCTTC
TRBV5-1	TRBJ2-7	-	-	CASSPLTGFGYEQYF	TGCGCCAGCAGCCCCTTAACAGGGTTTGGCTACGAGCAGTACTTC
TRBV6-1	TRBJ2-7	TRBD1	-	CASSEEGTGGYEQYF	TGTGCCAGCAGTGAAGAGGGGACAGGGGGCTACGAGCAGTACTTC
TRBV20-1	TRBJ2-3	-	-	CSATADTQYF	TGCAGTGCTACGGCAGATACGCAGTATTTT
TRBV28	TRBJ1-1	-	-	CASSLVTARTEAFF	TGTGCCAGCAGTTTAGTGACAGCGAGGACTGAAGCTTTCTTT
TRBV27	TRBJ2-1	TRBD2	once	CASSIRRGSGGHNEQFF	TGTGCCAGCAGTATACGACGAGGTAGCGGGGGGCACAATGAGCAGTTCTTC
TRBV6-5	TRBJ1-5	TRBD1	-	CASSLGQGLGQPQHF	TGTGCCAGCAGCTTGGGACAGGGTTTAGGTCAGCCCCAGCATTTT
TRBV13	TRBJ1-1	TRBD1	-	CASSGQGVTEAFF	TGTGCCAGCAGCGGACAGGGGGTCACTGAAGCTTTCTTT
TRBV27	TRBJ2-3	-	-	CASLASVYTDTQYF	TGTGCCAGCCTGGCTAGCGTCTACACAGATACGCAGTATTTT
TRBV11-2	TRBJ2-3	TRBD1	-	CASSSQGARTDTQYF	TGTGCCAGCAGCTCACAGGGGGCTCGAACGGATACGCAGTATTTT
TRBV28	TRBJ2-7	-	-	CASSWGPAVEQYF	TGTGCCAGCAGTTGGGGGCCCGCTGTGGAGCAGTACTTC
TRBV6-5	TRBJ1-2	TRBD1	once	CARDRGRYNYGYTF	TGTGCCAGGGACAGGGGGCGATATAACTATGGCTACACCTTC
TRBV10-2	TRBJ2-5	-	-	CASSEARTQYF	TGCGCCAGCAGTGAGGCCAGGACCCAGTACTTC
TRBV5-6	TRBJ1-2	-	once	CASSEGFGYTF	TGTGCCAGCAGCGAGGGTTTTGGCTACACCTTC
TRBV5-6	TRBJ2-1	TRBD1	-	CASSRGQPNEQFF	TGTGCCAGCAGCAGGGGACAGCCCAATGAGCAGTTCTTC
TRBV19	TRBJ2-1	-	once	CASSIDTDYYNEQFF	TGTGCCAGTAGTATCGACACCGATTACTACAATGAGCAGTTCTTC
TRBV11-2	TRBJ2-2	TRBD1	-	CASSLRRQGRGELFF	TGTGCCAGCAGCTTACGCCGACAGGGTCGCGGGGAGCTGTTTTTT
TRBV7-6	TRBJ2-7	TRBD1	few	CASSLTLGQGPYEQYF	TGTGCCAGCAGCCTCACGTTGGGACAGGGTCCCTACGAGCAGTACTTC
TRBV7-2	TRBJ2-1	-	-	CASSLGVLSSYNEQFF	TGTGCCAGCAGCTTAGGCGTCTTGAGCTCCTACAATGAGCAGTTCTTC
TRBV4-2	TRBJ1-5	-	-	CASSQDAYDQPQHF	TGTGCCAGCAGCCAAGATGCGTATGATCAGCCCCAGCATTTT
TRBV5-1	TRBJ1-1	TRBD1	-	CASADPGQGALRAFF	TGCGCCAGCGCCGACCCGGGACAGGGGGCGTTAAGAGCTTTCTTT
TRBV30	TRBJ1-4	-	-	CAWSVQSTQNEKLFF	TGTGCCTGGAGTGTACAGTCTACCCAGAATGAAAAACTGTTTTTT
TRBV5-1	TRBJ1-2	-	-	CASSPGGDYGYTF	TGCGCCAGCAGCCCGGGCGGGGACTATGGCTACACCTTC
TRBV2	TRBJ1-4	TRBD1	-	CASRVGQGQEKLFF	TGTGCCAGCAGGGTGGGACAGGGCCAGGAAAAACTGTTTTTT
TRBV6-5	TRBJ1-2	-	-	CASSYSADYYGYTF	TGTGCCAGCAGTTACTCGGCAGATTACTATGGCTACACCTTC
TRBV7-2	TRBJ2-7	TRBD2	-	CASSLIGTSLYYEQYF	TGTGCCAGCAGCTTAATCGGGACTAGCTTATACTACGAGCAGTACTTC
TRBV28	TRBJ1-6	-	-	CASSIPDRSSPLHF	TGTGCCAGCAGTATACCCGATCGGAGTTCACCCCTCCACTTT